Below are 4 T cell receptor beta chains sequenced from a single sample in a study of T-cell reconstitution after alpha-beta-depleted transplantation in children. Unique molecular identifiers were incorporated into the prepared TCRbeta library. In TCRdb, the PCR reads were re-called with MiXCR into one record per CDR3 protein. In the table there are under 850,000 distinct CDR3 sequences, around 12% of which are singletons. Specimen: PBMCs, collected before TCRalphabeta/CD19-depleted stem cell transplant. The receptors come from a girl aged 2-10 years with congenital amegakaryocytic thrombocytopenia, due to receive a stem cell transplant.

The chain couples TRBV28 to TRBJ2-7; 8 nucleotides align to TRBD1. The CDR3 has 14 amino acids. With V trimmed by 6 bases and J by 6 bases, 10 bases remained unmatched. The germline gives CDR1 MDHEN, CDR2 SYDVKM. CDR3 sequence: CASRPRDRLGEQYF. The CDR3 DNA sequence: TGTGCCAGCAGGCCGAGGGACAGGTTAGGCGAGCAGTACTTC.

This clonotype was observed at least ten times. The rearrangement joins TRBV5-1 to TRBJ2-7; perhaps TRBD2 as D (7 bases). Trimming took 1 base from V and 2 from J, leaving 10 bases between them. There are 14 residues in the CDR3. Germline CDR1 SGHRS, CDR2 YFSETQ. The CDR3 DNA follows: TGCGCCAGCAGCTTGAGGGGGGGACCCTACGAGCAGTACTTC. It specifies CASSLRGGPYEQYF.

V usage is TRBV30 and J usage is TRBJ2-3; D is ambiguous. The germline V gene encodes CDR1 GTSNPN and CDR2 SVGIG (reference sequence). This CDR3 contains 13 residues. The V end lost 7 bases, the J end lost 2 bases, and 13 bases lay between the germline ends. Written as DNA, the CDR3 is TGTGCCTTCTCCATGGGAAACACAGATACGCAGTATTTT. This translates into CAFSMGNTDTQYF.

This chain uses TRBV4-2 with TRBJ2-5, with TRBD2 matching 13 bases. The CDR3 totals 17 residues. Germline V CDR1 and CDR2: LGHNA, YNFKEQ. V lost 5 bases and J lost 5; bases outside the gene matches: 11. CDR3 loop: CASSFVVTSGRFETQYF. CDR3 sequence (DNA): TGTGCCAGCAGCTTCGTGGTGACTAGCGGGAGGTTTGAGACCCAGTACTTC.